This T cell receptor (beta chain) was captured in a study of blood T cells in healthy people across ages. This CDR3 is 15 amino acids long. Germline V gene sequence: CDR1 SGHRS, CDR2 YFSETQ. Regarding this clonotype: Its antigen remains unidentified. A read error may be the cause here, since a much bigger clone is one base away.

Together with a sample-barcoded 5' primer, a J-beta primer mix was included in a second PCR lasting about 7 to 11 cycles. MiXCR was run by TCRdb on the 5' RACE reads, yielding one entry per CDR3 protein. The table includes approximately 900,000 distinct CDR3 sequences, 25% to 30% detected once. General study points: With naive T cell percentage, TCR beta diversity showed a strong correlation. Age brought a roughly linear fall in TCR beta diversity measured per million T cells.

These data also formed part of another study, on T cells of mothers and their children. Per that paper: In related and unrelated pairs alike, thymic selection shapes TCR recombination output, with inherited differences minor.

The TCR was taken from a middle-aged woman in good health. Sequencing was carried out using blood. The rearrangement links TRBV5-1 to TRBJ2-5; D may match TRBD1 or TRBD2 (5 bases each). The J call may be faulty, since TRBJ2-7 better matches the DNA end. For the CDR3, the DNA is TGCACCAGCAGCTTGGCCGGGACGGTGAACTACGAGCAGTACTTC. Residues: CTSSLAGTVNYEQYF.